A selection of T cell receptor beta chains follows, all from one sample in a study of blood T cell repertoires in COVID-19. Data came from immunoSEQ multiplex PCR; TCRdb stores just in-frame clones and leaves some out. The profile covers about 42,000 clones, with more than 70% appearing a single time and roughly three fifths taken by the ten largest. Sequenced: peripheral blood. The source is a man between 65 and 85 years old with acute or convalescent COVID-19. Each CDR3 is given with its conserved first and last residue. The D gene is left open where the match is weak. Size values are once, few and many counts, or a class for expanded clones, and some rows have none.

V gene,clone size,J gene,D gene,CDR3 protein,CDR3 DNA
TRBV19,-,TRBJ2-2,TRBD1,CASSIRQGARGELFF,TGTGCCAGTAGTATTCGCCAGGGGGCGAGGGGGGAGCTGTTTTTT
TRBV29-1,-,TRBJ2-7,-,CSVAEGVSYEQYF,TGCAGCGTTGCCGAGGGGGTTTCCTACGAGCAGTACTTC
TRBV5-1,-,TRBJ2-7,TRBD2,CASSLNMGGSFEQYF,TGCGCCAGCAGCTTGAACATGGGGGGGAGCTTCGAGCAGTACTTC
TRBV7-2,-,TRBJ2-1,-,CASSLELWDEQFF,TGTGCCAGCAGCTTAGAACTATGGGATGAGCAGTTCTTC
TRBV10-1,-,TRBJ2-7,TRBD1,CASSGQGYEQYF,TGCGCCAGCAGTGGACAGGGCTACGAGCAGTACTTC
TRBV24-1,-,TRBJ2-1,-,CATSDPTLEKWFF,TGTGCCACCAGTGACCCCACCTTGGAGAAATGGTTCTTC
TRBV4-3,few,TRBJ1-2,-,CASSQDNVGQSYGYTF,TGCGCCAGCAGCCAAGATAATGTTGGACAAAGCTATGGCTACACCTTC
TRBV21-1,-,TRBJ1-5,-,CASVMTGSNQPQHF,TGTGCCAGTGTCATGACAGGGAGCAATCAGCCCCAGCATTTT
TRBV10-2,-,TRBJ2-2,TRBD2,CASHPGLAGGNTGELFF,TGCGCCAGCCATCCCGGACTAGCGGGGGGGAACACCGGGGAGCTGTTTTTT
TRBV28,-,TRBJ1-2,TRBD1,CASRGQGAVYGYTF,TGTGCCAGCAGGGGACAGGGGGCCGTTTATGGCTACACCTTC
TRBV7-3,-,TRBJ2-1,-,CASSLMGRGSDEQFF,TGTGCCAGCAGCTTAATGGGTCGTGGGAGCGATGAGCAGTTCTTC